The rows below give T cell receptor beta chains drawn from one sample of a study of blood T cell repertoires in COVID-19. Sequenced by immunoSEQ multiplex PCR; TCRdb stores in-frame clones only, minus some. The table includes 150,000 to 200,000 clones, around 85% detected once. The material sequenced was peripheral blood. The receptors shown here come from a woman aged 60-75 years with acute or convalescent COVID-19. CDR3s include the opening cysteine and the closing phenylalanine or tryptophan. A D gene is named only where the DNA matches it firmly. Size is stated for part of the rows, as once, few or many counts, or as a class when the clone is expanded.

j_gene: TRBJ2-2; v_gene: TRBV3-1/TRBV3-2; abundance: .; d_gene: .; CDR3nt: TGTGCCAGCAGCCAAGGCGTCTCGGGGGACACCGGGGAGCTGTTTTTT; CDR3aa: CASSQGVSGDTGELFF
j_gene: TRBJ1-1; v_gene: TRBV19; abundance: .; d_gene: .; CDR3nt: TGTGCCAGTAGTAACAGGGAAAGTATCGCTGAAGCTTTCTTT; CDR3aa: CASSNRESIAEAFF
j_gene: TRBJ2-2; v_gene: TRBV9; abundance: .; d_gene: .; CDR3nt: TGTGCCAGCAGCGTAGGACAGACCCTTGGCGGGGAGCTGTTTTTT; CDR3aa: CASSVGQTLGGELFF
j_gene: TRBJ1-3; v_gene: TRBV28; abundance: .; d_gene: TRBD1; CDR3nt: TGTGCCAGCAGTTTCCTAGGACAGGGGGACGGAAACACCATATATTTT; CDR3aa: CASSFLGQGDGNTIYF
j_gene: TRBJ2-7; v_gene: TRBV12-3/TRBV12-4; abundance: few; d_gene: TRBD1; CDR3nt: TGTGCCAGCAGTTTGGGGACAGACTACGAGCAGTACTTC; CDR3aa: CASSLGTDYEQYF
j_gene: TRBJ1-4; v_gene: TRBV4-2; abundance: once; d_gene: .; CDR3nt: TGTGCCAGCAGCCAAGAGGCACAGTCTAATGAAAAACTGTTTTTT; CDR3aa: CASSQEAQSNEKLFF
j_gene: TRBJ2-7; v_gene: TRBV19; abundance: .; d_gene: .; CDR3nt: TGTGCCAGTAGCGGCCAGGGGATCTACGAGCAGTACTTC; CDR3aa: CASSGQGIYEQYF
j_gene: TRBJ2-7; v_gene: TRBV21-1; abundance: .; d_gene: .; CDR3nt: TGTGCCAGCAACCCGTCCCCGGGGAGCGAGCAGTACTTC; CDR3aa: CASNPSPGSEQYF
j_gene: TRBJ1-5; v_gene: TRBV9; abundance: .; d_gene: .; CDR3nt: TGTGCCAGCAGCGTCGACGGTGGGGAGAATCAGCCCCAGCATTTT; CDR3aa: CASSVDGGENQPQHF
j_gene: TRBJ2-1; v_gene: TRBV15; abundance: once; d_gene: TRBD2; CDR3nt: TGTGCCACCAGCAGAGATCAGGCGGGAGGGGCCTACAATGAGCAGTTCTTC; CDR3aa: CATSRDQAGGAYNEQFF
j_gene: TRBJ2-7; v_gene: TRBV28; abundance: .; d_gene: TRBD1; CDR3nt: TGTGCCAGCAGTCTATACTCCGGGACAGGAACCTACGAGCAGTACTTC; CDR3aa: CASSLYSGTGTYEQYF
j_gene: TRBJ2-2; v_gene: TRBV3-1/TRBV3-2; abundance: few; d_gene: TRBD2; CDR3nt: TGTGCCAGCACCCTACTAGCGGACACCGGGGAGCTGTTTTTT; CDR3aa: CASTLLADTGELFF
j_gene: TRBJ2-2; v_gene: TRBV9; abundance: .; d_gene: TRBD1; CDR3nt: TGTGCCAGCAGCGTAGAGACAGGGTCCCTCGGGGAGCTGTTTTTT; CDR3aa: CASSVETGSLGELFF
j_gene: TRBJ1-2; v_gene: TRBV10-3; abundance: .; d_gene: .; CDR3nt: TGTGCCATCAGCGACCCCATACAGGGAAAGAACTATGGCTACACCTTC; CDR3aa: CAISDPIQGKNYGYTF
j_gene: TRBJ2-2; v_gene: TRBV9; abundance: .; d_gene: .; CDR3nt: TGTGCCAGCAGCGCGACAGGAACCGGGGAGCTGTTTTTT; CDR3aa: CASSATGTGELFF
j_gene: TRBJ2-7; v_gene: TRBV5-1; abundance: .; d_gene: .; CDR3nt: TGCGCCAGCAGCTCTCGGGGGACCGGCTACGAGCAGTACTTC; CDR3aa: CASSSRGTGYEQYF
j_gene: TRBJ2-2; v_gene: TRBV24-1; abundance: few; d_gene: TRBD2; CDR3nt: TGTGCCACCAGGGGTAGCGGGACGGCCGGGGAGCTGTTTTTT; CDR3aa: CATRGSGTAGELFF
j_gene: TRBJ1-1; v_gene: TRBV29-1; abundance: .; d_gene: .; CDR3nt: TGCAGCGCCGGCGACAGGCGGAACACTGAAGCTTTCTTT; CDR3aa: CSAGDRRNTEAFF
j_gene: TRBJ2-5; v_gene: TRBV5-8; abundance: once; d_gene: .; CDR3nt: TGTGCCAGCAGCTTGGGTAGCCTCCTGTCGACCCAGTACTTC; CDR3aa: CASSLGSLLSTQYF
j_gene: TRBJ1-2; v_gene: TRBV14; abundance: .; d_gene: TRBD1; CDR3nt: TGTGCCAGCAGCCAAGAGGCAGGGGGCAGTATCAACTATGGCTACACCTTC; CDR3aa: CASSQEAGGSINYGYTF
j_gene: TRBJ2-7; v_gene: TRBV6-5; abundance: .; d_gene: TRBD1; CDR3nt: TGTGCCAGCAGTCCCGGGACAGCCTCCTACGAGCAGTACTTC; CDR3aa: CASSPGTASYEQYF
j_gene: TRBJ1-1; v_gene: TRBV3-1/TRBV3-2; abundance: once; d_gene: TRBD1; CDR3nt: TGTGCCAGCACGGCAGGGGGGACGACGAACACTGAAGCTTTCTTT; CDR3aa: CASTAGGTTNTEAFF
j_gene: TRBJ1-5; v_gene: TRBV6-1; abundance: .; d_gene: .; CDR3nt: TGTGCCAGCAGTGATCAAGCAGGGGTGGGGCAGCCCCAGCATTTT; CDR3aa: CASSDQAGVGQPQHF
j_gene: TRBJ1-2; v_gene: TRBV2; abundance: .; d_gene: TRBD1; CDR3nt: TGTGCCAGCAATACAGGGGGCGGCTATGGCTACACCTTC; CDR3aa: CASNTGGGYGYTF
j_gene: TRBJ2-1; v_gene: TRBV20-1; abundance: .; d_gene: .; CDR3nt: TGCAGTGCTAGTGGAGGTCGAAATGAGCAGTTCTTC; CDR3aa: CSASGGRNEQFF
j_gene: TRBJ1-6; v_gene: TRBV28; abundance: .; d_gene: TRBD1; CDR3nt: TGTGCCAGCAGAGGGACAGCGGTGGCCCTCCACTTT; CDR3aa: CASRGTAVALHF
j_gene: TRBJ1-2; v_gene: TRBV6-5; abundance: .; d_gene: TRBD1; CDR3nt: TGTGCCAGCAGGGTTGACAGGGGCCAACGGTGGGGCTACACCTTC; CDR3aa: CASRVDRGQRWGYTF
j_gene: TRBJ1-2; v_gene: TRBV3-1/TRBV3-2; abundance: .; d_gene: .; CDR3nt: TGTGCCAGCAGCCCACAGGGATACTATGGCTACACCTTC; CDR3aa: CASSPQGYYGYTF
j_gene: TRBJ2-2; v_gene: TRBV5-4; abundance: .; d_gene: .; CDR3nt: TGTGCCAGCAGCTTAGGGGGAAGAGGGAACACCGGGGAGCTGTTTTTT; CDR3aa: CASSLGGRGNTGELFF
j_gene: TRBJ1-3; v_gene: TRBV5-1; abundance: .; d_gene: .; CDR3nt: TGCGCCAGCAGCTTGGAGGGGACACGCGGAAACACCATATATTTT; CDR3aa: CASSLEGTRGNTIYF
j_gene: TRBJ1-1; v_gene: TRBV11-2; abundance: .; d_gene: TRBD1; CDR3nt: TGTGCCAGCAGCTTGTCCGGGACAGTGATGAACACTGAAGCTTTCTTT; CDR3aa: CASSLSGTVMNTEAFF